What follows describes a single TCR beta chain. Sequencing used immunoSEQ multiplex PCR; TCRdb keeps in-frame clones, though not all of them. Among approximately 1,500,000 clones listed, 95% to 97% were seen once. These data come from a study of shared clonotypes between healthy human individuals. CDR3 length equals 15 residues. CDR1 is SGHVS and CDR2 is FNYEAQ in the germline V gene. V dropped 0 bases and J dropped 2; count of bases not matched to a gene: 2. The receptor was isolated from a man aged 25 to 40 in good health. The chain combines TRBV7-6 with TRBJ2-7; 9 bases are shared with TRBD2. The sample comprised naive CD4+ T cells sorted from blood. Subset indicated: CD45RA+ positively selected. For the CDR3, the DNA is TGTGCCAGCAGCTTAGCGGCGGGAGGGCCCTACGAGCAGTACTTC. Protein sequence: CASSLAAGGPYEQYF.